The sequence of this TCR beta chain was determined in a study of cytomegalovirus exposure and HLA in healthy donors. Study at large: The 95 to 150 validation repertoires used a platform that matched the one used for the approximately 690 first-cohort repertoires, as a later analysis reported. Study results and caveats: The finding came from a later analysis; first-cohort TCR clusters tended to co-occur in the roughly 110 validation repertoires. The majority of TCR sequences were rare, yet some public TCRs appeared in many donors. The authors listed 180 or so TCR beta chains as cytomegalovirus-associated.

The V gene end was trimmed by 2 bases and the J gene end by 5 bases; junction bases not matched to a gene: 5. Germline V gene data show CDR1 as LGHNA and CDR2 as YSLEER. This CDR3 spans 15 amino acids. Sequencing used immunoSEQ multiplex PCR; TCRdb keeps in-frame clones, though not all of them. Among fewer than 350,000 clones listed, 85% to 90% were seen once. As concerns this clone: The antigen is undetermined.

The TCR originated in a woman aged 18-30 years in good health and CMV-seronegative. V and J are TRBV4-3 and TRBJ2-7, with 11 positions matching TRBD1. Sequenced input: PBMCs. The CDR3 DNA is TGCGCCAGCAGCCAATCACCGGGACAGGGGGACGAGCAGTACTTC. Encoded protein: CASSQSPGQGDEQYF.